A selection of T cell receptor beta chains follows, all from one sample in a study of T-cell reconstitution after alpha-beta-depleted transplantation in children. TCRdb analysed the PCR reads with MiXCR anew, one entry per CDR3 protein. Counted here are around 500,000 distinct CDR3 sequences, more than 20% occurring once; the ten biggest clones make up 11% to 15%. The specimen comprised PBMCs, mostly from graft donor cells, sampled 360 days after TCRalphabeta/CD19-depleted stem cell transplant. The receptor set was obtained from a boy under three years old who had a stem cell transplant for acute myeloid leukemia, so the T cells may come from the graft donor. Both conserved end residues are part of each CDR3. The order of the fields is CDR3 length, D gene, clone size, V gene, J gene, CDR3 protein, CDR3 DNA. D genes are given only for firm matches. Some rows mark clone size as missing; the rest say once, few, many or name a class of expanded clone.

14,-,-,TRBV4-3,TRBJ2-5,CASSQDRLGETQYF,TGCGCCAGCAGCCAAGATCGACTGGGAGAGACCCAGTACTTC
12,-,-,TRBV29-1,TRBJ2-7,CSVSRGVYEQYF,TGCAGCGTTAGCAGGGGTGTATACGAGCAGTACTTC
15,-,-,TRBV5-1,TRBJ2-1,CASSLGRGTYNEQFF,TGCGCCAGCAGCTTGGGCAGGGGTACCTACAATGAGCAGTTCTTC
16,TRBD1,few,TRBV12-3/TRBV12-4,TRBJ2-5,CASSPIPGQGKETQYF,TGTGCCAGCAGCCCCATACCGGGACAGGGTAAAGAGACCCAGTACTTC
12,-,many,TRBV21-1,TRBJ2-1,CASSKDGTQEFF,TGTGCCAGCAGCAAAGACGGTACGCAGGAGTTCTTC
13,TRBD1,many,TRBV20-1,TRBJ2-2,CSASKQGAGELFF,TGCAGTGCTAGCAAGCAGGGGGCCGGGGAGCTGTTTTTT
15,-,-,TRBV2,TRBJ2-5,CASRAYRGGVETQYF,TGTGCCAGCAGAGCTTACAGGGGGGGGGTAGAGACCCAGTACTTC
16,-,-,TRBV6-1,TRBJ2-3,CASSGQGGSNTDTQYF,TGTGCCAGCAGTGGTCAGGGGGGCTCTAACACAGATACGCAGTATTTT
13,-,few,TRBV20-1,TRBJ2-5,CSATGGVQETQYF,TGCAGTGCCACAGGAGGGGTCCAAGAGACCCAGTACTTC
15,-,-,TRBV6-1,TRBJ2-1,CASRSGGGPYNEQFF,TGTGCCAGCAGAAGCGGCGGGGGCCCCTACAATGAGCAGTTCTTC
11,-,many,TRBV29-1,TRBJ2-5,CSVQGEETQYF,TGCAGCGTTCAAGGGGAAGAGACCCAGTACTTC
15,TRBD1,few,TRBV5-1,TRBJ2-3,CASSAPGQGFDTQYF,TGCGCCAGCAGCGCTCCGGGACAGGGGTTTGATACGCAGTATTTT
11,-,many,TRBV4-3,TRBJ2-1,CASSFQDEQFF,TGCGCCAGCAGCTTCCAGGATGAGCAGTTCTTC
15,-,-,TRBV20-1,TRBJ2-3,CSVAPQSWVTDTQYF,TGCAGTGTCGCACCTCAGAGCTGGGTCACAGATACGCAGTATTTT
18,TRBD2,-,TRBV7-3,TRBJ2-3,CASSPNRRLARSTDTQYF,TGTGCCAGCAGCCCTAACCGTAGACTAGCGCGAAGCACAGATACGCAGTATTTT
17,TRBD2,-,TRBV4-3,TRBJ2-1,CASSQLAAGASYNEQFF,TGCGCCAGCAGCCAGTTGGCAGCGGGGGCCTCCTACAATGAGCAGTTCTTC
16,-,many,TRBV16,TRBJ1-3,CASSQSAGEFGNTIYF,TGTGCCAGCAGCCAATCAGCGGGGGAATTTGGAAACACCATATATTTT
14,TRBD1,many,TRBV20-1,TRBJ1-1,CSARSGQGNTEAFF,TGCAGTGCTAGATCGGGACAGGGGAACACTGAAGCTTTCTTT
15,-,-,TRBV12-3/TRBV12-4,TRBJ2-5,CASSLQGPWGETQYF,TGTGCCAGCAGTCTTCAAGGGCCATGGGGAGAGACCCAGTACTTC
18,-,-,TRBV4-1,TRBJ2-3,CASSQDPWRGVETDTQYF,TGCGCCAGCAGCCAAGATCCATGGCGAGGGGTTGAGACAGATACGCAGTATTTT
13,-,many,TRBV12-3/TRBV12-4,TRBJ2-7,CASSPGTTYEQYF,TGTGCCAGCAGCCCCGGGACCACCTACGAGCAGTACTTC
12,TRBD1,-,TRBV20-1,TRBJ1-2,CSAGGQGHGYTF,TGCAGTGCTGGGGGACAGGGTCATGGCTACACCTTC
15,TRBD2,few,TRBV7-2,TRBJ2-3,CASSLVAGGPDTQYF,TGTGCCAGCAGCTTAGTAGCGGGGGGGCCAGATACGCAGTATTTT
12,-,few,TRBV12-5,TRBJ1-5,CASGLVSQPQHF,TGTGCTAGTGGTTTGGTGAGTCAGCCCCAGCATTTT
11,-,-,TRBV5-6,TRBJ1-4,CASSRGGKLFF,TGTGCCAGCAGCCGTGGGGGTAAACTGTTTTTT
15,-,many,TRBV5-5,TRBJ1-1,CASSLRTNGDTEAFF,TGTGCCAGCAGCCTGAGGACGAATGGGGACACTGAAGCTTTCTTT
15,TRBD1,-,TRBV7-2,TRBJ2-3,CASSTWDRGTDTQYF,TGTGCCAGCAGCACCTGGGACAGGGGAACAGATACGCAGTATTTT
14,-,many,TRBV5-1,TRBJ2-2,CASSSVPRTGELFF,TGCGCCAGCAGCTCCGTGCCGAGGACCGGGGAGCTGTTTTTT
15,-,few,TRBV20-1,TRBJ2-7,CSARDWGSSSYEQYF,TGCAGTGCTAGAGATTGGGGGTCCAGCTCCTACGAGCAGTACTTC
13,-,-,TRBV15,TRBJ1-1,CATSKGVGTEAFF,TGTGCCACCAGCAAGGGAGTGGGGACTGAAGCTTTCTTT
15,-,-,TRBV7-9,TRBJ2-5,CASSWSSAFPETQYF,TGTGCCAGCAGCTGGAGTTCCGCGTTTCCAGAGACCCAGTACTTC
14,TRBD2,few,TRBV29-1,TRBJ2-7,CSVARLAGGKEQYF,TGCAGCGTCGCTAGACTAGCGGGGGGGAAGGAGCAGTACTTC
15,-,-,TRBV15,TRBJ2-2,CATSRGGSGGGELFF,TGTGCCACCAGCAGAGGAGGGTCCGGCGGCGGGGAGCTGTTTTTT
16,TRBD1,few,TRBV24-1,TRBJ2-3,CATSDLGDRGTDTQYF,TGTGCCACCAGTGACCTCGGGGACAGAGGCACAGATACGCAGTATTTT
17,-,-,TRBV12-3/TRBV12-4,TRBJ1-5,CASSLPTGIYSNQPQHF,TGTGCCAGCAGTTTACCCACGGGCATTTATAGCAATCAGCCCCAGCATTTT
12,TRBD1,few,TRBV20-1,TRBJ1-5,CSAGDRERPQHF,TGCAGTGCTGGGGACAGGGAACGGCCCCAGCATTTT
15,TRBD1,-,TRBV9,TRBJ2-1,CASSQEGQGRNEQFF,TGTGCCAGCAGCCAGGAGGGACAGGGGAGGAATGAGCAGTTCTTC
13,-,-,TRBV7-9,TRBJ1-2,CASSFNRHYGYTF,TGTGCCAGCAGCTTCAACAGGCACTATGGCTACACCTTC
11,-,many,TRBV29-1,TRBJ2-1,CSVPTENEQFF,TGCAGCGTCCCAACCGAGAATGAGCAGTTCTTC
11,-,many,TRBV20-1,TRBJ2-5,CSVWNRETQYF,TGCAGTGTTTGGAATAGGGAGACCCAGTACTTC
13,TRBD1,few,TRBV20-1,TRBJ2-4,CSATGQGLDIQYF,TGCAGTGCCACCGGACAGGGTCTGGACATTCAGTACTTC
13,-,many,TRBV20-1,TRBJ2-3,CSVPFQGTDTQYF,TGCAGTGTCCCTTTCCAGGGGACAGATACGCAGTATTTT
16,-,few,TRBV20-1,TRBJ2-1,CSARDTRIALHNEQFF,TGCAGTGCTAGAGACACCCGGATAGCTTTACACAATGAGCAGTTCTTC
14,TRBD2,many,TRBV7-2,TRBJ2-3,CASSLAGPTDTQYF,TGTGCCAGCAGTTTAGCGGGCCCCACAGATACGCAGTATTTT